Listed below are T cell receptor beta chains from one sample, sequenced in a study of blood T cell repertoires in COVID-19. The data were produced by immunoSEQ multiplex PCR, yet TCRdb's version contains in-frame clones alone and is incomplete. Altogether 88,000 or so clones are present, around 79% being singletons, with the ten largest covering approximately 25%. Sequencing was done on a sample of peripheral blood. The receptors come from a human donor in a cohort sampled during active COVID-19. Each CDR3 is given with its conserved first and last residue. Each record gives: clone size, J gene, V gene, D gene, CDR3 DNA, CDR3 protein. The D gene is left open where the match is weak. Not every row has a clone size; where given, it reads once, few, many or a size class.

>-|TRBJ1-1|TRBV29-1|-
TGCAGCGTTGAATGGGAGCACACTGAAGCTTTCTTT
CSVEWEHTEAFF
>-|TRBJ1-5|TRBV19|-
TGTGCCAGTAGCGACCGGGACAACGATCAGCCCCAGCATTTT
CASSDRDNDQPQHF
>-|TRBJ2-7|TRBV15|TRBD1
TGTGCCACCAGCAGAGGGCAGGGGGCCGACGAGCAGTACTTC
CATSRGQGADEQYF
>-|TRBJ1-5|TRBV10-3|-
TGTGCCATCAGTAAACAGGGTAGCAATCAGCCCCAGCATTTT
CAISKQGSNQPQHF
>-|TRBJ2-3|TRBV18|-
TGTGCCAGCTCACCAAATCCCCCCCTAGCGAAGATAACGCAGTATTTT
CASSPNPPLAKITQYF
>-|TRBJ1-5|TRBV24-1|-
TGTGCCACCAGTGCCACGGGGTGGGGCAATCAGCCCCAGCATTTT
CATSATGWGNQPQHF
>once|TRBJ1-5|TRBV6-1|-
TGTGCCAGCAGTGAACCGAATCAGCCCCAGCATTTT
CASSEPNQPQHF
>once|TRBJ2-3|TRBV12-3/TRBV12-4|-
TGTGCCAGCAGCCTAGAGGTCATCCGGGATTTT
CASSLEVIRDF
>-|TRBJ2-6|TRBV18|TRBD1
TGTGCCAGCTCACCCCGACAGGGCGCTGGGGCCAACGTCCTGACTTTC
CASSPRQGAGANVLTF
>-|TRBJ2-1|TRBV5-6|-
TGTGCCAGCAGCTTCGGTACTCCGCATTCCTACAATGAGCAGTTCTTC
CASSFGTPHSYNEQFF
>-|TRBJ1-5|TRBV28|-
TGTGCCAGCAGTTGGGGAGATAGCAATCAGCCCCAGCATTTT
CASSWGDSNQPQHF
>-|TRBJ2-7|TRBV18|-
TGTGCCAGCTCAACCCAATCCGTATCCTTTACAGCCGAGCAGTACTTC
CASSTQSVSFTAEQYF
>-|TRBJ2-5|TRBV6-5|-
TGTGCCAGCAGTTACTCGATGACAGCTGAAGAGACCCAGTACTTC
CASSYSMTAEETQYF
>-|TRBJ1-1|TRBV6-5|TRBD1
TGTGCCAGCACCGAGACAGGGGTGACTGAAGCTTTCTTT
CASTETGVTEAFF
>-|TRBJ2-3|TRBV5-8|TRBD1
TGTGCCAGCAGCTCGGACAGGGGTACAGATACGCAGTATTTT
CASSSDRGTDTQYF
>-|TRBJ1-4|TRBV4-3|-
TGCGCCAGCAGCCCCAGGCCGGGCCTAGGGGATGAAAAACTGTTTTTT
CASSPRPGLGDEKLFF
>-|TRBJ2-3|TRBV9|TRBD1
TGTGCCAGCAGCAAACGGACAGGGAACACAGATACGCAGTATTTT
CASSKRTGNTDTQYF
>-|TRBJ2-3|TRBV2|-
TGTGCCAGCAGAAAATCCCGGGAGCCGGGGGATACGCAATATTTT
CASRKSREPGDTQYF
>-|TRBJ2-3|TRBV18|-
TGTGCCAGCTCACCATCCGGGAGTACCATTGGCACAGATACGCAGTATTTT
CASSPSGSTIGTDTQYF
>-|TRBJ1-1|TRBV5-1|-
TGCGCCAGCAGCTTACAGGGTGTAGAAAACACTGAAGCTTTCTTT
CASSLQGVENTEAFF
>-|TRBJ2-7|TRBV11-2|TRBD2
TGTGCCAGCAGCGGAACTAGCGGGATATCCTACGAGCAGTACTTC
CASSGTSGISYEQYF
>-|TRBJ1-2|TRBV6-5|TRBD1
TGTGCCAGCAGGGCCAGGGGGTACTATGGCTACACCTTC
CASRARGYYGYTF
>-|TRBJ1-2|TRBV5-1|TRBD1
TGCGCCAGCAGCTTGGCCGGTGGACAGGGCTATGGCTACACCTTC
CASSLAGGQGYGYTF
>-|TRBJ1-1|TRBV18|TRBD1
TGTGCCAGCTCATCCCTGACAGGGGTAAACACTGAAGCTTTCTTT
CASSSLTGVNTEAFF
>few|TRBJ2-5|TRBV28|TRBD2
TGTGCCAGCAACGTAGCGGGAAGACAAGAGACCCAGTACTTC
CASNVAGRQETQYF
>-|TRBJ2-5|TRBV2|TRBD2
TGTGCCAGCAACGGACTAGCGGAAGAGACCCAGTACTTC
CASNGLAEETQYF
>once|TRBJ1-1|TRBV29-1|-
TGCAGCGTTGAAGATTTGGGAGGGAGGCCTAACTTT
CSVEDLGGRPNF
>once|TRBJ2-3|TRBV7-8|TRBD2
TGTGCCAGCAGCCCTTATCAACTAGCGGGACGGGGCACAGATACGCAGTATTTT
CASSPYQLAGRGTDTQYF
>-|TRBJ2-1|TRBV7-9|TRBD2
TGTGCCAGCAGCCAACGGACTAGCGGGAGTAGGGATGAGCAGTTCTTC
CASSQRTSGSRDEQFF
>-|TRBJ2-3|TRBV6-5|TRBD2
TGTGCCAGCAGTTACGGGGGGGCAGATACGCAGTATTTT
CASSYGGADTQYF
>-|TRBJ2-3|TRBV12-3/TRBV12-4|-
TGTGCCAGCGGCGGGACCGCAGATACGCAGTATTTT
CASGGTADTQYF
>few|TRBJ2-6|TRBV3-1/TRBV3-2|TRBD2
TGTGCCAGCAGCCCGCCGGGGGGGGCCCTCTCTGGGGCCAACGTCCTGACTTTC
CASSPPGGALSGANVLTF
>-|TRBJ1-1|TRBV3-1/TRBV3-2|-
TGTGCCAGCAGCCAGGGGGGGGAAGGCACTGAAGCTTTCTTT
CASSQGGEGTEAFF
>-|TRBJ1-5|TRBV19|TRBD1
TGTGCCAGTAGTAGCTCGACAGGGGAGGGGAGCCAGCCCCAGCATTTT
CASSSSTGEGSQPQHF
>-|TRBJ2-5|TRBV7-9|-
TGTGCCAGCAGCTCCAGGGAAGAGACCCAGTACTTC
CASSSREETQYF
>-|TRBJ2-3|TRBV6-5|TRBD2
TGTGCCAGCAGAAATAGTGGGAGGGACTTGGATACGCAGTATTTT
CASRNSGRDLDTQYF
>-|TRBJ2-1|TRBV7-2|TRBD2
TGTGCCAGCAGATCAACGCGGGAGGAGTACAATGAGCAGTTCTTC
CASRSTREEYNEQFF
>-|TRBJ2-3|TRBV19|-
TGTGCCAGTAGTATGAGAAGCGAAAGCACAGATACGCAGTATTTT
CASSMRSESTDTQYF
>-|TRBJ2-1|TRBV29-1|TRBD2
TGCAGCGTTCTTTGGGCGGGAGAAGCCGATGAGCAGTTCTTC
CSVLWAGEADEQFF
>once|TRBJ2-5|TRBV24-1|TRBD2
TGTGCGCAGACTAGCGGGAGGGCCGCGGGAGAGACCCAGTACTTC
CAQTSGRAAGETQYF
>-|TRBJ2-7|TRBV5-1|TRBD1
TGCGCCAGCAGCCCACTCGGCCAGGGACAGGGTTCCTACGAGCAGTACTTC
CASSPLGQGQGSYEQYF
>-|TRBJ2-3|TRBV19|-
TGTGCCAGTAGTCAGAGGGCCCAGCAGTATTTT
CASSQRAQQYF